This T cell receptor beta chain was retrieved from a study of blood T cell repertoires in COVID-19. Turning to the study itself: Whether acute or convalescent, the COVID-19 samples came from the United States, Italy and Spain.

This clone was seen a handful of times. CDR1 is SGHRS, CDR2 YFSETQ, per germline. The CDR3 contains 12 residues. Trimming shortened V by 7 bases and J by 1 base, and 8 bases separated the two germline ends. The method was immunoSEQ multiplex PCR; TCRdb's version includes in-frame clones alone and lacks a portion of them. This table holds 150,000 or so clones, about four fifths found once. The rearrangement links TRBV5-1 to TRBJ1-1; D remains unclear. The sequenced sample was peripheral blood. The sequence was collected from a human donor in a cohort sampled during active COVID-19. Written as DNA, the CDR3 is TGCGCCAGCCGAGAGGGGAACACTGAAGCTTTCTTT. Encoded protein: CASREGNTEAFF. Filled out from reference TRBV5-1 and TRBJ1-1, the complete variable domain reads KAGVTQTPRYLIKTRGQQVTLSCSPISGHRSVSWYQQTPGQGLQFLFEYFSETQRNKGNFPGRFSGRQFSNSRSEMNVSTLELGDSALYLCASREGNTEAFFGQGTRLTVV.